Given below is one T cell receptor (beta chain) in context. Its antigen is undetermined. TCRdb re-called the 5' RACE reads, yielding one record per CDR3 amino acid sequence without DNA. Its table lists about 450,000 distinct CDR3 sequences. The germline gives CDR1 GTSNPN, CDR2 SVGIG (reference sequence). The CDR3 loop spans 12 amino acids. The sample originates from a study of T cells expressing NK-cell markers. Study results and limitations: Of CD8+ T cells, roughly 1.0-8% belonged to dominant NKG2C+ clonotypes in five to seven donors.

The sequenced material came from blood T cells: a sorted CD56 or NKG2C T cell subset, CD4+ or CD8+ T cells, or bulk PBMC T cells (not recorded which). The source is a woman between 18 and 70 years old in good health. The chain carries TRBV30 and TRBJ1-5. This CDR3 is CAWSAGNQPQHF.